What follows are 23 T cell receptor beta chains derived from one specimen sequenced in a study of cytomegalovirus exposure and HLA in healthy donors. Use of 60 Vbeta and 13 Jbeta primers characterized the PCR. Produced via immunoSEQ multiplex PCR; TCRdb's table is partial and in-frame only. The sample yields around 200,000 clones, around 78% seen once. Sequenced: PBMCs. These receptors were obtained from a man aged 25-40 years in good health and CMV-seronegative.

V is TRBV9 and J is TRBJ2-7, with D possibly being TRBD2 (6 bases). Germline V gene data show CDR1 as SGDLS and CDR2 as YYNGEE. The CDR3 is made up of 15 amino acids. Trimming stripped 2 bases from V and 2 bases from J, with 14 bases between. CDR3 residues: CASSVDSSAPYEQYF. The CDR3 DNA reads TGTGCCAGCAGCGTGGACTCTAGCGCACCCTACGAGCAGTACTTC.

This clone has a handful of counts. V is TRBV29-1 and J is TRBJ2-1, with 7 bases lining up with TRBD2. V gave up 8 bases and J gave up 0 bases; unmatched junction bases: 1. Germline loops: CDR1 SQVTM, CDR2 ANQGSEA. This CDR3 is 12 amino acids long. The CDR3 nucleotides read TGCAGCTGCGGGAGCTCCTACAATGAGCAGTTCTTC. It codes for CSCGSSYNEQFF.

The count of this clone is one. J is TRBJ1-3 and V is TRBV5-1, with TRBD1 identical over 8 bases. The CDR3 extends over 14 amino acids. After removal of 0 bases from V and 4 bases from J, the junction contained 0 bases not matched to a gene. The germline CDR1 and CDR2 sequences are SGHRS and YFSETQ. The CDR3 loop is CASSLGTGGNTIYF. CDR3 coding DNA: TGCGCCAGCAGCTTGGGGACAGGGGGAAACACCATATATTTT.

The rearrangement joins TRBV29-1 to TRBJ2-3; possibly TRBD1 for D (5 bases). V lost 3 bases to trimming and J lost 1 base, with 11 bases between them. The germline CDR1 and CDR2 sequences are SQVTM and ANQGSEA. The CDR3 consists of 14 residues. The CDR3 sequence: CSVEGIRGTDTQYF. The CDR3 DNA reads TGCAGCGTTGAGGGAATCAGGGGCACAGATACGCAGTATTTT.

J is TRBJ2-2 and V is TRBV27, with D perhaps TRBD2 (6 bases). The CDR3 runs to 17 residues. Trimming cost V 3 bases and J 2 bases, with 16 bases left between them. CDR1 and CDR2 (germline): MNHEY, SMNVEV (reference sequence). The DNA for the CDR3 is TGTGCCAGCAGTTTTAAGATTCGGGAGTTAAACACCGGGGAGCTGTTTTTT. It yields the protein CASSFKIRELNTGELFF.

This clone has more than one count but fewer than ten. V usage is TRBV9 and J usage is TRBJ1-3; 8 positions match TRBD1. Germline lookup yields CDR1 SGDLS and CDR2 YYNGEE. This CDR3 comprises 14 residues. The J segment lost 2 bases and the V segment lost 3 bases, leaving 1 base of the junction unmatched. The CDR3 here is CASSETGAGNTIYF. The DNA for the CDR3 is TGTGCCAGCAGCGAGACAGGGGCTGGAAACACCATATATTTT.

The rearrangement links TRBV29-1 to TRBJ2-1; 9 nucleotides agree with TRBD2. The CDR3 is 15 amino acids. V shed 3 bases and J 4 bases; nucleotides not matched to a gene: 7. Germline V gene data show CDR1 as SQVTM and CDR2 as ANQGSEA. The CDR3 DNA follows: TGCAGCGTTGACGGGGCGGGAGGGAATTACAATGAGCAGTTCTTC. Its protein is CSVDGAGGNYNEQFF.

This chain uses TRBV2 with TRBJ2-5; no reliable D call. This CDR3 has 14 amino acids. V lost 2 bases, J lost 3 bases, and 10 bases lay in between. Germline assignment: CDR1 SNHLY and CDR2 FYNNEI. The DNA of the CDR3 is TGTGCCAGCAGTGAACTTACGAGCGAAGAGACCCAGTACTTC. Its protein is CASSELTSEETQYF.

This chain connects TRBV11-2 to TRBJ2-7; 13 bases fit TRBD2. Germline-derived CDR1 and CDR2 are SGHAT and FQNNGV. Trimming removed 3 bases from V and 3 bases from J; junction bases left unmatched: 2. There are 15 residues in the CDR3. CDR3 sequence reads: CASSLGLAGLYEQYF. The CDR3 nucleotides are TGTGCCAGCAGCTTGGGACTAGCGGGACTCTACGAGCAGTACTTC.

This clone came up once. The CDR3 loop reads CASSLTPGAGTDTQYF. As DNA, the CDR3 is TGTGCCAGCAGCTTAACCCCAGGGGCTGGCACAGATACGCAGTATTTT. The V gene is TRBV7-3, the J gene TRBJ2-3; the D gene is possibly TRBD1 (6 bases). The germline gives CDR1 SGHTA, CDR2 FQGTGA. V was trimmed by 0 bases and J by 1 base, leaving 11 bases between them. The CDR3 is made up of 16 amino acids.

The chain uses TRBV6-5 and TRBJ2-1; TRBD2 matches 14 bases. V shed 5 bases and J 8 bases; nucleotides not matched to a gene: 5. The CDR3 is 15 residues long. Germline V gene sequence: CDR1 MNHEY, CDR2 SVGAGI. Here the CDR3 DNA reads TGTGCCAGCAGTCGACTAGCGGGAGGGGACCATGAGCAGTTCTTC. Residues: CASSRLAGGDHEQFF.

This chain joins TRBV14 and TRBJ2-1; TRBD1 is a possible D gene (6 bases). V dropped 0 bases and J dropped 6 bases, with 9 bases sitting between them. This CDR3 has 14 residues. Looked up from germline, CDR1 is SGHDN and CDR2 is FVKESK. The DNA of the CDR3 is TGTGCCAGCAGCCAAGATCGAGGGGGCAATGAGCAGTTCTTC. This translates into CASSQDRGGNEQFF. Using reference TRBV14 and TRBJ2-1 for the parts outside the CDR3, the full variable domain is EAGVTQFPSHSVIEKGQTVTLRCDPISGHDNLYWYRRVMGKEIKFLLHFVKESKQDESGMPNNRFLAERTGGTYSTLKVQPAELEDSGVYFCASSQDRGGNEQFFGPGTRLTVL.

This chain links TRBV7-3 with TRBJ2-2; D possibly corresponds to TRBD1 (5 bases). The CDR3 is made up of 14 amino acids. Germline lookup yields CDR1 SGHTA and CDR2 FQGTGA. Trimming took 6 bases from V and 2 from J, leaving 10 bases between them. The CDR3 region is CASSPQGNTGELFF. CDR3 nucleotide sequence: TGTGCCAGCAGTCCCCAGGGCAACACCGGGGAGCTGTTTTTT.

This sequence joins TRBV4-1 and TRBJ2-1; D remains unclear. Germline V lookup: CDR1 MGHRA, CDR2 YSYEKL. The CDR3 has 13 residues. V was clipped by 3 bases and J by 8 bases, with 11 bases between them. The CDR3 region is CASSHLPQDEQFF. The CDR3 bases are TGCGCCAGCAGCCATCTCCCGCAGGATGAGCAGTTCTTC.

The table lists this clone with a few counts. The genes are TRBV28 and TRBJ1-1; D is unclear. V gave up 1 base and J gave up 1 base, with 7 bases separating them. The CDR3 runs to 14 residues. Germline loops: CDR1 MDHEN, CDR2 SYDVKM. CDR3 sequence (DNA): TGTGCCAGCAGTTTATCTTACAAGAACACTGAAGCTTTCTTT. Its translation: CASSLSYKNTEAFF.

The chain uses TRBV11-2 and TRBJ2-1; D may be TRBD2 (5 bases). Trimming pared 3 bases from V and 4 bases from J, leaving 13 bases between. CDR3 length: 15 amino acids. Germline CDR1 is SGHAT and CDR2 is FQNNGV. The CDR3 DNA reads TGTGCCAGCAGCTTCGGCCTAGCAGATTACAATGAGCAGTTCTTC. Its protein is CASSFGLADYNEQFF. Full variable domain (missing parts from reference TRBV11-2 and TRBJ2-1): EAGVAQSPRYKIIEKRQSVAFWCNPISGHATLYWYQQILGQGPKLLIQFQNNGVVDDSQLPKDRFSAERLKGVDSTLKIQPAKLEDSAVYLCASSFGLADYNEQFFGPGTRLTVL.

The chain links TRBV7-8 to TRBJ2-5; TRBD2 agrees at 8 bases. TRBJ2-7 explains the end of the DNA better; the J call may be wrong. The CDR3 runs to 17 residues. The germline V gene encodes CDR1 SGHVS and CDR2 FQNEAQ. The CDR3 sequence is CASSLAFRPGLAYEQYF. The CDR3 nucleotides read TGTGCCAGCAGCTTGGCCTTTAGACCGGGACTAGCCTACGAGCAGTACTTC.

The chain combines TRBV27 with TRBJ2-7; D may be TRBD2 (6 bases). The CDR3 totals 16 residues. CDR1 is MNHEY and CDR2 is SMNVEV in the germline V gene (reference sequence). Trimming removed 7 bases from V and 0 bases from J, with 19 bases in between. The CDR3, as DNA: TGTGCCAGCATCAGCGGGCCCCGTTCAAGCTCCTACGAGCAGTACTTC. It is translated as CASISGPRSSSYEQYF.

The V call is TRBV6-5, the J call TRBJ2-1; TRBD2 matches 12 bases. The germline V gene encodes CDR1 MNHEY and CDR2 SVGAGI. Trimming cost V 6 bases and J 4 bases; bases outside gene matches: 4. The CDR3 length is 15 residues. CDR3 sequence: CASSTGLAGYNEQFF. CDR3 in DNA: TGTGCCAGCAGCACGGGACTAGCGGGTTACAATGAGCAGTTCTTC.

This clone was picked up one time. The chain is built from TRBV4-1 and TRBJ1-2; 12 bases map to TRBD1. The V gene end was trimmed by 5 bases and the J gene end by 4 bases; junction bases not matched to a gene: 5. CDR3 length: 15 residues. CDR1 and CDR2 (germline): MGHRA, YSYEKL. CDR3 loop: CASSGPGQGAYGYTF. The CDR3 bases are TGCGCCAGCAGCGGACCGGGACAGGGGGCCTATGGCTACACCTTC.

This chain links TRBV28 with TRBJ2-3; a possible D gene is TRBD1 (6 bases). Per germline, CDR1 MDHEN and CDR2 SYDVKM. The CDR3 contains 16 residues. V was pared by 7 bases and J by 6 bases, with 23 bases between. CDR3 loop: CASTSPAGARYDTQYF. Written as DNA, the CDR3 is TGTGCCAGCACCTCCCCAGCAGGGGCGAGGTATGATACGCAGTATTTT.

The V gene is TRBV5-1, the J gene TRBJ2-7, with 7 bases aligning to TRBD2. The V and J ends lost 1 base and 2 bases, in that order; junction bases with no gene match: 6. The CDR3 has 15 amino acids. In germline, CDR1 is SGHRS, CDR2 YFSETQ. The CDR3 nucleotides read TGCGCCAGCAGCTTGTCGGCTAGCGGTCCCTACGAGCAGTACTTC. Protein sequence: CASSLSASGPYEQYF.

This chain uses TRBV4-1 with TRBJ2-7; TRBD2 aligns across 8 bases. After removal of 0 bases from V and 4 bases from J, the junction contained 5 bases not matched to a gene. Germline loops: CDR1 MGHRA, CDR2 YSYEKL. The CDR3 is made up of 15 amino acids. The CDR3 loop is CASSQDPGGLYEQYF. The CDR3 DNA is TGCGCCAGCAGCCAAGATCCGGGGGGGCTGTACGAGCAGTACTTC.